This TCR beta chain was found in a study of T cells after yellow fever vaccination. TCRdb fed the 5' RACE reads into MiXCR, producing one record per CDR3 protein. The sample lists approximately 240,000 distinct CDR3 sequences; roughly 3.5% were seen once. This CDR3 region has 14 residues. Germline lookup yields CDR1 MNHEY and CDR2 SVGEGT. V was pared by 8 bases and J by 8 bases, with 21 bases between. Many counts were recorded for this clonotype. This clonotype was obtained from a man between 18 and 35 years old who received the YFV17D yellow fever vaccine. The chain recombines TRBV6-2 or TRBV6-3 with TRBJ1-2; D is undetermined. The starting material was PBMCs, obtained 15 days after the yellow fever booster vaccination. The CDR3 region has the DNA TGTGCCAGCTCAAGCGCCGGACTCTACGAGGGCTACACCTTC. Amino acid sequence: CASSSAGLYEGYTF.